This T cell receptor beta chain stems from a study of shared clonotypes between healthy human individuals (dated by TCRdb to 2018 to 2020). For the study in its entirety: The cohort included a few men and a couple of women between 18 and 49 years of age. Libraries were prepared and TCR repertoires were sequenced by different laboratories using diverse techniques, in order to increase sequencing depth and limit assay-specific biases. Leukapheresis yielded between about 0.85 and 10 billion PBMCs per donor. To estimate repertoire size and how much clonotypes are shared between individuals, the study performed deep sequencing of blood TCR repertoires from 4 to 6 healthy adults. The full study reports these points: Sampling was restricted to blood, and TCR repertoires in tissue are likely to differ from TCR repertoires in blood. Based on pairwise subsampling, the degree of clonotype sharing among donors was expected to be affected by sequencing depth. The genetic and exposure-history diversity represented was limited by the small number of donors.

To note about this clone: What antigen it recognizes has not been identified. The record has no base qualities; no much larger clone is one base away.

TCR CDR3 regions were amplified from genomic DNA by multiplex PCR using the deep immunoSEQ assay. Extracted genomic DNA from each cell subset was distributed evenly across all wells of several immunoSEQ 96-well plates, and each plate was treated as a replicate. For unsorted PBMC, around 300 ng genomic DNA, equal to tens of thousands of T cell genomes, was loaded into each replicate PCR. Unsorted PBMC genomic DNA was sequenced across ten immunoSEQ deep assay plates. The purified libraries were quantified using a Qubit 3.0 fluorometer, sized with a Bioanalyzer 2100, and then quantified again using the KAPA Library Quantification kit. Every immunoSEQ 96-well plate was sequenced on a dedicated single-read 150-cycle Illumina NextSeq 550 flow cell. The paper's data handling went like this. Because the immunoSEQ output included only junctional sequences and no quality scores, the filtering could not be the same as the filtering used for full-length reads. Sequences were annotated with PyIR, a Python wrapper for IgBLAST v1.9, using IMGT germline references to assign V/J genes and CDR3. Reads were filtered out if the reads had weak V/J assignments (E-value above 1e-6), no CDR3, stop codons, out-of-frame junctions, or ambiguous translated residues. V3J clonotypes were defined by identical inferred V gene, J gene, and CDR3 amino acid sequence. The percentage overlap between two repertoires was calculated by dividing the number of shared unique clonotypes by the size of the smaller repertoire. Repertoire richness was assessed with RTK rarefaction, the Chao1 estimator, and Recon v2.1 estimates of unobserved clonotypes. Drawn from immuneACCESS, this table holds only the in-frame rearrangements with V and J called that TCRdb kept. Clones are partly lost; checked studies trace under half to an unresolved V gene and leave the rest unexplained. V, J and clone size were drawn from that table, and D and trimming were deduced from the DNA. This sample holds approximately 480,000 clones; about three quarters were observed only once. The top ten constitute around 13% of the sample.

Donors were healthy HIV-negative adults with no recently reported acute infections or vaccinations. Only Caucasian adults living in Nashville, Tennessee, USA were represented among the donors. For unsorted samples, 70 million to 95 million PBMCs were counted, and genomic DNA was extracted using the QIAamp DNA Blood Mini kit. After blood collection by leukapheresis, PBMCs were isolated using Ficoll-Histopaque density gradient centrifugation and then cryopreserved in the vapor phase of liquid nitrogen. This receptor was obtained from a woman in her 40s in good health. Some clones in this sample may be carry-over from other donors' samples. The specimen was PBMCs.

The CDR3 loop reads CASSLDSGSRAGELFF. The DNA sequence is TGTGCCAGCAGCTTAGATTCGGGATCGCGGGCCGGGGAGCTGTTTTTT. Here the chain combines TRBV7-2 and TRBJ2-2, with TRBD2 perhaps the D gene, on 5 matching bases. From its cysteine to its phenylalanine, the CDR3 spans 16 amino acids. Only CDR3 DNA is held: 48 bases, read in frame from base 1. V is clipped by 1 base and J by 6 bases, and the sequence between their germline boundaries is 15 bases long. Reading the germline V gene gives CDR1 SGHTA and CDR2 FQGNSA.